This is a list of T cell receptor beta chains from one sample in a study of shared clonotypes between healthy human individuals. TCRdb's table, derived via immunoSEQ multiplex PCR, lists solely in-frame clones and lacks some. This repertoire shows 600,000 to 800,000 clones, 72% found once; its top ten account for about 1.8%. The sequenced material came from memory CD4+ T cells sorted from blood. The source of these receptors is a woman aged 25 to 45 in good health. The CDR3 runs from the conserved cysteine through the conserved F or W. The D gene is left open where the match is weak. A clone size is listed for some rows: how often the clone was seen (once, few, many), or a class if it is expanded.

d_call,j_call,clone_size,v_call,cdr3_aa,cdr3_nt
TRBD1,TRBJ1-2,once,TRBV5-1,CASSPDRVYYGYTF,TGCGCCAGCAGCCCGGACAGGGTTTACTATGGCTACACCTTC
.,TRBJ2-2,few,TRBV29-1,CSPRYAGELFF,TGCAGCCCGAGATACGCCGGGGAGCTGTTTTTT
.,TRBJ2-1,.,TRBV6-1,CASSTYNEQFF,TGTGCCAGCAGTACATACAATGAGCAGTTCTTC
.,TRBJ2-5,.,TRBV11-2,CASSLGFQETQYF,TGTGCCAGCAGCTTAGGGTTCCAAGAGACCCAGTACTTC
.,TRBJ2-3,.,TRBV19,CASSVRLADTQYF,TGTGCCAGTAGTGTAAGACTAGCAGATACGCAGTATTTT
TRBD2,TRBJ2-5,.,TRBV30,CAWGLPGGPEQETQYF,TGTGCCTGGGGCCTTCCGGGAGGGCCTGAGCAAGAGACCCAGTACTTC
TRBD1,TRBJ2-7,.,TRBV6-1,CASSETGSFYEQYF,TGTGCCAGCAGTGAGACAGGGAGTTTTTACGAGCAGTACTTC
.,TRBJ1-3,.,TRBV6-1,CASSDRNSGNTIYF,TGTGCCAGCAGTGACCGAAACTCTGGAAACACCATATATTTT
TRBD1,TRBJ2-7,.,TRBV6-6,CASRARDRGFDEQYF,TGTGCCAGCAGGGCTAGGGACAGGGGTTTCGACGAGCAGTACTTC
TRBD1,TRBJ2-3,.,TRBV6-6,CASSYRGSTDTQYF,TGTGCCAGCAGCTACAGGGGGAGCACAGATACGCAGTATTTT
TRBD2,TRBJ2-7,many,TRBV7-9,CASSFLTSGYEQYF,TGTGCCAGCAGCTTTTTGACTAGCGGCTACGAGCAGTACTTC
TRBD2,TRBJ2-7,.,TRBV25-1,CASSLTSGGGTYEQYF,TGTGCCAGCAGCTTAACGTCGGGGGGAGGGACCTACGAGCAGTACTTC
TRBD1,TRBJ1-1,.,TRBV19,CATRWGRGQVNTEAFF,TGTGCTACACGGTGGGGCAGGGGGCAAGTAAACACTGAAGCTTTCTTT
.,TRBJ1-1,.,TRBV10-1,CASSDRGDLNTEAFF,TGCGCCAGCAGTGACCGTGGAGATTTGAACACTGAAGCTTTCTTT
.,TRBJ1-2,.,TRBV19,CASSILPGRADGYTF,TGTGCCAGTAGTATACTCCCGGGAAGGGCGGATGGCTACACCTTC
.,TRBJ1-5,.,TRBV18,CASSLNHVRSPVNQPQHF,TGTGCCAGCTCACTTAACCACGTTCGTTCGCCCGTCAATCAGCCCCAGCATTTT
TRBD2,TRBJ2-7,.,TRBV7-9,CASSNSGPNYEQYF,TGTGCCAGCAGCAATAGCGGGCCTAACTACGAGCAGTACTTC
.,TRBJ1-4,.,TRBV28,CASSGTANEKLFF,TGTGCCAGCAGTGGAACGGCTAATGAAAAACTGTTTTTT
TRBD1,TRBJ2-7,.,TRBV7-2,CASSLGTGNAYEQYF,TGTGCCAGCAGCTTAGGGACAGGGAACGCCTACGAGCAGTACTTC
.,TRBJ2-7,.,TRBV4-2,CASSPRRGSSYEQYF,TGTGCCAGCAGCCCCAGAAGGGGGAGCTCCTACGAGCAGTACTTC
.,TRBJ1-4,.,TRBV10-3,CAISALTNEKLFF,TGTGCCATCAGTGCACTGACTAATGAAAAACTGTTTTTT
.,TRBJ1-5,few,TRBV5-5,CASSLDPNQPQHF,TGTGCCAGCAGCTTGGACCCTAATCAGCCCCAGCATTTT
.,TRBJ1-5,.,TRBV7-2,CASSLAGDGQPQHF,TGTGCCAGCAGCTTAGCAGGGGACGGTCAGCCCCAGCATTTT